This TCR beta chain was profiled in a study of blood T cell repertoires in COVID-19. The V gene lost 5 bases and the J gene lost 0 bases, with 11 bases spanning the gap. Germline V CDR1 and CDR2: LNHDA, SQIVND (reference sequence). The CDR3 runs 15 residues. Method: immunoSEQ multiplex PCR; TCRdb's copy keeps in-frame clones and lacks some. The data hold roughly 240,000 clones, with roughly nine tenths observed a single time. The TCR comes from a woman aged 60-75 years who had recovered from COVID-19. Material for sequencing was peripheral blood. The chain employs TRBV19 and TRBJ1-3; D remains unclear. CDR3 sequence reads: CASSPRRDSGNTIYF. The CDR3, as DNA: TGTGCCAGTAGTCCTCGCCGGGACTCTGGAAACACCATATATTTT.